This passage covers 24 T cell receptor beta chains from one sample sequenced in a study of identical twins. TCRdb independently ran MiXCR on the 5' RACE reads; one entry per CDR3 protein. Of around 240,000 distinct CDR3 sequences in the sample, roughly a tenth are singletons; the top ten hold more than 8%. The specimen was memory T cells sorted from blood. These receptors originate from a man aged 50 to 59 in good health.

V and J are TRBV2 and TRBJ1-1; maybe TRBD1 (6 bases). V dropped 5 bases and J dropped 11 bases, with 18 bases sitting between them. The V gene's germline CDR1 is SNHLY and CDR2 FYNNEI. This CDR3 has 13 amino acids. CDR3 in DNA: TGTGCCAGCAGTTATCAGGGGAACCCCCCCGCTTTCTTT. This gives the protein CASSYQGNPPAFF.

This clonotype was recorded many times. The chain joins TRBV7-8 to TRBJ2-7; TRBD2 agrees at 12 bases. This CDR3 region has 15 residues. The V segment lost 1 base and the J segment 6 bases; nucleotides outside the gene matches: 4. Per the germline V gene, CDR1 is SGHVS and CDR2 is FQNEAQ. This chain's CDR3 is CASSLDLAGGREQYF. Written as DNA, the CDR3 is TGTGCCAGCAGCTTAGATCTAGCGGGGGGGCGCGAGCAGTACTTC.

On this clonotype: This clone may be a read error of a much larger clone one base away. The chain has TRBV30 and TRBJ2-2, with D unresolved. Germline loops: CDR1 GTSNPN, CDR2 SVGIG (reference sequence). The CDR3 sequence is 14 residues long. V was clipped by 3 bases and J by 5 bases, with 13 bases between them. CDR3 sequence (DNA): TGTGCCTGGAGCTTCTACTCATGGACCGGGGAGCTGTTTTTT. Amino acids: CAWSFYSWTGELFF.

The chain joins TRBV28 to TRBJ2-7; D is undetermined. Trimming removed 4 bases from V and 0 bases from J, with 19 bases in between. This CDR3 has 17 residues. The V gene's germline CDR1 is MDHEN and CDR2 SYDVKM. DNA for the CDR3: TGTGCCAGCAGTTCTTTTATTACACCGGCCTCCTCCTACGAGCAGTACTTC. It translates to CASSSFITPASSYEQYF.

The CDR3 spells CASRAPSRNTEAFF. Written as DNA, the CDR3 is TGTGCCAGCAGAGCCCCTTCGCGGAACACTGAAGCTTTCTTT. V is TRBV28 and J is TRBJ1-1, with D uncertain. The V end was cut by 6 bases, the J end by 1 base, with 12 bases between. Looked up from germline, CDR1 is MDHEN and CDR2 is SYDVKM. The CDR3 has 14 residues.

This clonotype was seen many times. The chain is built from TRBV11-2 and TRBJ2-3; D not certain. The germline V gene encodes CDR1 SGHAT and CDR2 FQNNGV. The CDR3 is made up of 15 amino acids. The ends were cut back, 3 bases at V and 1 base at J, with 11 bases in the middle. The chain's CDR3 is CASSLFSAGTDTQYF. The CDR3 DNA is TGTGCCAGCAGCTTGTTTTCGGCGGGCACAGATACGCAGTATTTT.

This clonotype was counted between two and nine times. The chain combines TRBV7-2 with TRBJ2-1; D ambiguous. V was shortened by 2 bases and J by 8 bases, with 10 bases between the two germline ends. Germline V CDR1 and CDR2: SGHTA, FQGNSA. This CDR3 spans 13 amino acids. DNA of the CDR3: TGTGCCAGCAGCTTACTTCGGCGCGATGAGCAGTTCTTC. This encodes CASSLLRRDEQFF. Combining the CDR3 with reference TRBV7-2 and TRBJ2-1 gives the whole variable domain GAGVSQSPSNKVTEKGKDVELRCDPISGHTALYWYRQSLGQGLEFLIYFQGNSAPDKSGLPSDRFSAERTGGSVSTLTIQRTQQEDSAVYLCASSLLRRDEQFFGPGTRLTVL.

A few counts support this clonotype. The chain carries TRBV5-1 and TRBJ2-3, with D uncertain. The CDR3 totals 13 residues. Looked up from germline, CDR1 is SGHRS and CDR2 is YFSETQ. V lost 4 bases to trimming and J lost 2 bases, with 8 bases between them. CDR3 amino acids: CASSPTYTDTQYF. CDR3 sequence (DNA): TGCGCCAGCAGCCCTACATACACAGATACGCAGTATTTT. Looking up the rest from reference TRBV5-1 and TRBJ2-3 gives the full variable domain: KAGVTQTPRYLIKTRGQQVTLSCSPISGHRSVSWYQQTPGQGLQFLFEYFSETQRNKGNFPGRFSGRQFSNSRSEMNVSTLELGDSALYLCASSPTYTDTQYFGPGTRLTVL.

The table lists this clonotype with many counts. The chain carries TRBV7-8 and TRBJ2-2, with 7 bases matching TRBD1. V lost 4 bases and J lost 6; bases outside the gene matches: 11. The CDR3 consists of 16 residues. Per germline, CDR1 SGHVS and CDR2 FQNEAQ. In nucleotides, the CDR3 is TGTGCCAGCAGCTCGCCCGCTTACAGGGGATCCGGGGAGCTGTTTTTT. Its protein product is CASSSPAYRGSGELFF.

This sequence joins TRBV10-3 and TRBJ2-3; no clear D gene. Trimming took off 2 bases at V and 0 bases at J, with 3 bases between the two ends. There are 13 residues in the CDR3. Germline CDR1 and CDR2: ENHRY and SYGVKD. The CDR3 sequence: CAISETSTDTQYF. In DNA form, the CDR3 reads TGTGCCATCAGTGAGACCAGCACAGATACGCAGTATTTT.

The chain is built from TRBV11-2 and TRBJ2-1, with 11 bases aligning to TRBD2. After removal of 5 bases from V and 16 bases from J, the junction contained 16 bases not matched to a gene. CDR1 SGHAT and CDR2 FQNNGV come from the germline V gene. CDR3 length: 15 residues. CDR3 sequence: CASSALAGAPFGGFF. The CDR3 DNA sequence: TGTGCCAGCAGCGCACTAGCGGGGGCTCCTTTCGGGGGATTCTTC.

The rearrangement joins TRBV12-3 or TRBV12-4 to TRBJ1-2; D not certain. V gave up 3 bases and J gave up 4 bases, with 21 bases separating them. The CDR3 is 17 amino acids. In DNA form, the CDR3 reads TGTGCCAGCAGTTTGAGGCAGTCCGAACAATTTTTCTATGGCTACACCTTC. The encoded protein is CASSLRQSEQFFYGYTF.

This clonotype has at least ten counts. The V gene is TRBV5-1, the J gene TRBJ2-7; TRBD1 agrees at 7 bases. V gave up 0 bases and J gave up 3 bases; unmatched junction bases: 3. The germline V gene has CDR1 SGHRS and CDR2 YFSETQ. The CDR3 is 14 residues long. In DNA, the CDR3 is TGCGCCAGCAGCTTGGCCTACAGGGGCTACGAGCAGTACTTC. It translates to CASSLAYRGYEQYF.

This clonotype was picked up many times. The chain links TRBV14 to TRBJ1-1, with D uncertain. CDR3 length: 16 residues. CDR1 and CDR2 from the germline V gene are SGHDN and FVKESK. The V gene lost 0 bases and the J gene lost 2 bases, with 13 bases spanning the gap. This CDR3 reads CASSQDLWGSNTEAFF. The CDR3 nucleotides read TGTGCCAGCAGCCAAGATCTTTGGGGATCTAACACTGAAGCTTTCTTT.

The rearrangement links TRBV15 to TRBJ1-5; TRBD1 might be the D (5 bases). The CDR3 length is 14 residues. With 0 bases removed from V and 9 bases from J, the gap between germline ends came to 12 bases. The V gene's germline CDR1 is LNHNV and CDR2 YYDKDF (reference sequence). The CDR3 sequence: CATSRDPGDRPQHF. The CDR3 coding sequence is TGTGCCACCAGCAGAGATCCGGGGGATCGGCCCCAGCATTTT.

This clonotype was found many times. The CDR3 nucleotides are TGCAGTGCTGTAACCAACTCTGGGGCCAACGTCCTGACTTTC. Translation: CSAVTNSGANVLTF. The rearrangement uses TRBV20-1 and TRBJ2-6; D remains ambiguous. Trimming removed 5 bases at V and 0 bases at J, with 8 bases between. The CDR3 covers 14 residues. The V gene's germline CDR1 is DFQATT and CDR2 SNEGSKA (reference sequence).

This clonotype has a handful of counts. The CDR3 DNA is TGCAGTGCTAGAGTTCTCCGCGGCGGGTCCTACAATGAGCAGTTCTTC. It codes for CSARVLRGGSYNEQFF. The chain links TRBV20-1 to TRBJ2-1, with a weak D call TRBD2 (5 bases). Deletions cut 1 base from V and 1 base from J, with 14 bases between. Germline assignment: CDR1 DFQATT and CDR2 SNEGSKA (reference sequence). The CDR3 length is 16 residues.

There are many counts of this clonotype. The chain is built from TRBV12-3 or TRBV12-4 and TRBJ2-5; D may be TRBD2 (6 bases). V dropped 3 bases and J dropped 5 bases, with 16 bases sitting between them. The CDR3 is made up of 15 amino acids. The CDR3 here is CASSFSRGSGETQYF. The CDR3 DNA reads TGTGCCAGCAGTTTCTCACGGGGGTCTGGGGAGACCCAGTACTTC.

The J gene is TRBJ1-5, the V gene TRBV24-1, with no clear D. V was cut by 3 bases and J by 5 bases, with 4 bases left in between. CDR1 is KGHDR and CDR2 is SFDVKD in the germline V gene. The CDR3 sequence is 12 residues long. CDR3 protein: CATSDGDQPQHF. CDR3 DNA sequence: TGTGCCACCAGTGATGGGGATCAGCCCCAGCATTTT.

As to this clonotype: One base away lies a much larger clone, so this may be a sequencing read error. V usage is TRBV29-1 and J usage is TRBJ2-7; D is uncertain. Germline-derived CDR1 and CDR2 are SQVTM and ANQGSEA. This CDR3 is 11 amino acids long. The V end lost 4 bases, the J end lost 4 bases, and 8 bases lay between the germline ends. The DNA for the CDR3 is TGCAGCGTTGGAGTGCGGTACGAGCAGTACTTC. Its translation: CSVGVRYEQYF.

The sample holds many counts of this clonotype. The CDR3 DNA follows: TGTGCCAGCGCACAATTCCGGGACAGGAGCTACGAGCAGTACTTC. Its protein product is CASAQFRDRSYEQYF. The V and J genes are TRBV7-9 and TRBJ2-7; the match to TRBD1 covers 8 bases. From germline, CDR1 is SEHNR and CDR2 FQNEAQ (reference sequence). V lost 8 bases to trimming and J lost 3 bases; unmatched junction nucleotides: 12. CDR3 length equals 15 residues.

This clonotype occurred a few times. This chain links TRBV4-1 with TRBJ2-7; D is perhaps TRBD1 (6 bases). Trimming took 2 bases from V and 4 from J, leaving 12 bases between them. The CDR3 spans 14 residues. Germline V CDR1 and CDR2: MGHRA, YSYEKL. In nucleotides, the CDR3 is TGCGCCAGCAGCCAACTAGACAGGTTTTACGAGCAGTACTTC. Residues: CASSQLDRFYEQYF.

This clonotype occurred many times. The gene calls are TRBV5-1 and TRBJ2-2; a possible D gene is TRBD1 (6 bases). Germline V gene lookup returns CDR1 SGHRS and CDR2 YFSETQ. The CDR3 has 15 residues. V gave up 4 bases and J gave up 8 bases, with 18 bases separating them. CDR3 DNA: TGCGCCAGCAGCCAAGCGACAGGCCATGCGGGGGAGCTGTTTTTT. It specifies CASSQATGHAGELFF.

The genes are TRBV20-1 and TRBJ2-7; D may be TRBD2 (6 bases). Germline V lookup: CDR1 DFQATT, CDR2 SNEGSKA (reference sequence). With 0 bases removed from V and 5 bases from J, the gap between germline ends came to 20 bases. The CDR3 is 16 residues long. The CDR3 DNA is TGCAGTGCTAGAGAAATCTCAAGGAGGGGCCACAACGAGCAGTACTTC. Translation gives CSAREISRRGHNEQYF.